This T cell receptor beta chain was recorded in a study of tumor and adjacent non-tumor tissue in lung cancer (dated by TCRdb to the late 2010s). Regarding the research as a whole: Of the cohort, about a dozen patients had adenocarcinoma, 2 had squamous cell carcinoma and 1 had small cell lung cancer. The approximately 15 enrolled patients, of whom 10 were men and 5 were women, were aged about 30 to 80 years and were diagnosed with TNM stage I to III disease. A total of roughly 120,000,000 productive TCRbeta reads were generated by sequencing, corresponding to an average of around 4 million reads per sample. Using bulk TCRbeta repertoires from approximately 15 lung cancer patients, the study set lung tumor tissue side by side with matched distant non-tumor lung tissue. For each patient, one tumor sample and one normal lung sample were taken, giving 25 to 30 paired specimens that underwent TCRbeta CDR3 sequencing. What the authors observed across the whole study: TCR diversity was significantly higher in younger patients, and higher tumor TCR diversity was associated with shorter overall and disease-free survival. Because peripheral blood was not sequenced, the blood TCRbeta repertoires of the lung cancer patients in the study went unexamined. The cohort had only around 15 patients, and the authors noted that larger samples and more detailed clinical data are needed. The top 100 clones made up a significantly larger cumulative share of the repertoire in normal lung than in tumor tissue. The methods do not name the sequencing platform or mention unique molecular identifiers. TCR diversity (inverse Simpson) was significantly higher in tumor than in normal lung tissue (roughly 430 vs 170, P = 0.0075, Mann-Whitney U test).

Of note for this clonotype: Its specific antigen is unknown. No conserved phenylalanine or tryptophan is present at the end of the CDR3, so a read error is the likely explanation.

RNA was extracted from bulk unsorted tissue and checked for quality with a NanoDrop ND-1000 and an Agilent 2100. Donors were newly diagnosed lung cancer patients admitted for thoracic surgery in China between August and November 2014, without prior chemotherapy. Anyone who had undergone radiotherapy or chemotherapy before, or who had another cancer at the same time, was left out of the study. Surgical tissue pieces of about 1-2 cm3 were preserved in RNAlater solution and stored at -80 °C until use. Receptors were amplified or captured by multiplex PCR. The instrument given in TCRdb is Illumina HiSeq 2500. TCRbeta libraries were built by three rounds of nested PCR using primers (Table S4), following protocols modified from ARM-PCR. Before sequencing, PCR products of 200-500 bp were excised from the gel and purified with the QIAquick gel extraction kit. As for how the authors treated the data: Reads were cleaned with Trimmomatic, merged with FLASH into complete CDR3 sequences, and assigned to V(D)J germline segments with MiTCR. Clonal diversity was computed as the inverse Simpson's index with VDJtools. In-frame sequences lacking a premature stop codon were counted as productive reads. Clones were called with MiXCR by TCRdb after fastp trimmed the public reads at Q25, and only in-frame beta chains were retained. Here each entry gathers all rows of one CDR3 protein and keeps the most common genes and DNA. TCRdb's processing, not the study's, gives the V and J calls here. This sample comprises around 99,000 distinct CDR3 sequences, 75% of them detected only once. About 39% of the sample goes to the ten largest clones.

According to the germline V gene (reference sequence), CDR1 reads DFQATT and CDR2 reads SNEGSKA. The CDR3 comprises 12 residues, both ends counted. The kept DNA is CDR3 alone, 36 bases in frame from the first base. The TCR comes from a woman aged 55-70 years with non-small cell lung cancer. Source material: lung tumor tissue. The chain is made from TRBV20-1 and TRBJ2-1, with 7 bases aligning to TRBD1. The CDR3 corresponds to CSVRGSWDEQFL. The DNA reads TGCAGCGTCAGGGGGAGCTGGGATGAGCAGTTCTTA.